This T cell receptor beta chain was captured by sequencing in a study of T cell responses to AZD1222 COVID-19 vaccine. Sequencing was performed with immunoSEQ multiplex PCR; in TCRdb, only in-frame clones are kept and a portion is missing. The sample consists of 120,000 to 150,000 clones, under 95% of them appearing once. The CDR3 covers 18 residues. V shed 2 bases, J shed 0 bases, and the junction held 12 bases outside the gene matches. Germline V CDR1 and CDR2: MNHEY, SVGEGT. Comment on this clone: No antigen is known for it.

Broader study findings: Spike-specific TCR breadth and depth were elevated following two AZD1222 doses. Donors in the cohort were predominantly white British and more often female, and clonal diversity was possibly underestimated.

This clonotype was obtained from an adult in good health. Sequenced here: peripheral blood, sampled on day 0 of AZD1222 vaccination. This chain uses TRBV6-2 or TRBV6-3 with TRBJ2-7; 8 nucleotides align to TRBD2. The CDR3 here is CASSYAGTRGISSYEQYF. The CDR3 nucleotides are TGTGCCAGCAGTTACGCCGGGACTAGGGGTATCTCCTCCTACGAGCAGTACTTC.